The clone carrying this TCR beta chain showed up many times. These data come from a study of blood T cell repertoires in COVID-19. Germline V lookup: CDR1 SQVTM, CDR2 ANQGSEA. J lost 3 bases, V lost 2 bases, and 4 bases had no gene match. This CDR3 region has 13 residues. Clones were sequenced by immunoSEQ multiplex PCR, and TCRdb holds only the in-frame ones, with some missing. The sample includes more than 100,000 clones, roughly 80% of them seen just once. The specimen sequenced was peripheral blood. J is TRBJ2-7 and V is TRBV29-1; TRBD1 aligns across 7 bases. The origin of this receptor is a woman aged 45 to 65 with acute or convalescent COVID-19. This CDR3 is CSVEQGELYEQYF. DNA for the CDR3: TGCAGCGTTGAACAGGGGGAACTCTACGAGCAGTACTTC.